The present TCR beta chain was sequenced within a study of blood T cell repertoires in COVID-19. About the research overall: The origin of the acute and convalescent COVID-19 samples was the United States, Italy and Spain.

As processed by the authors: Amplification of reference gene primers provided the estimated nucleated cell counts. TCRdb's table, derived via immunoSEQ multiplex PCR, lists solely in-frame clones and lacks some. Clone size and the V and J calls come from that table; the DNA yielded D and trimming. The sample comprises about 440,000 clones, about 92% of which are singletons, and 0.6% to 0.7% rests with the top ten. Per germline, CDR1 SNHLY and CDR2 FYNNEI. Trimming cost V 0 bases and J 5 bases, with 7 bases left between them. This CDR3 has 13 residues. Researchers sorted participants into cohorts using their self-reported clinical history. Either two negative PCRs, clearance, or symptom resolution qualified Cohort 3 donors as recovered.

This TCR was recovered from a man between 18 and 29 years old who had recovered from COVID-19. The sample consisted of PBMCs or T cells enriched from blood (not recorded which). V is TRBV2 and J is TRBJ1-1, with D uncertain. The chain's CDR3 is CASSEALETEAFF. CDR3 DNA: TGTGCCAGCAGTGAAGCCTTGGAGACTGAAGCTTTCTTT.